A single sample is the source of the 18 T cell receptor beta chains below, sequenced in a study of shared clonotypes between healthy human individuals. Sequenced by immunoSEQ multiplex PCR; TCRdb stores in-frame clones only, minus some. This sample carries around 690,000 clones, roughly 91% of them seen once, and the ten largest clones take 30% to 35%. The sample consisted of memory CD8+ T cells from PBMCs. Subset here: CD45RO+ cells pooled with CCR7-negative TemRA cells. Source of these receptors: a man aged 18 to 30 in good health. Some clones in this sample may be carry-over from other donors' samples.

The chain couples TRBV10-2 to TRBJ1-1; D gene ambiguous. Trimming removed 3 bases from V and 1 base from J, with 6 bases in between. CDR1 is WSHSY and CDR2 is SAAADI in the germline V gene. The CDR3 has 13 residues. CDR3 protein: CASSDAENTEAFF. The CDR3, as DNA: TGCGCCAGCAGTGACGCGGAGAACACTGAAGCTTTCTTT.

The chain has TRBV7-6 and TRBJ1-1; tentative D call: TRBD1 (6 bases). This CDR3 comprises 16 residues. V was cut by 1 base and J by 4 bases, with 16 bases left in between. In germline, CDR1 is SGHVS, CDR2 FNYEAQ. The CDR3 is CASSLEVWGQGTEAFF. CDR3 nucleotide sequence: TGTGCCAGCAGCTTAGAAGTTTGGGGGCAGGGCACTGAAGCTTTCTTT.

V and J are TRBV28 and TRBJ2-3; 14 bases align to TRBD2. J was trimmed by 8 bases and V by 3 bases; bases with no gene match: 10. The CDR3 sequence is 17 residues long. In germline, CDR1 is MDHEN, CDR2 SYDVKM. CDR3 amino acids: CASSFWTSGGPAGTQYF. The DNA for the CDR3 is TGTGCCAGCAGTTTTTGGACTAGCGGGGGGCCTGCAGGTACGCAGTATTTT.

J is TRBJ2-1 and V is TRBV6-1; 9 bases line up with TRBD1. Germline CDR1 MNHNS, CDR2 SASEGT. The trim removed 1 base at V and 9 bases at J, leaving 13 bases unmatched. The CDR3 has 17 residues. The CDR3 spells CASSEGRDRARDSEQFF. The CDR3 nucleotides are TGTGCCAGCAGTGAAGGTCGGGACAGGGCGCGTGATAGTGAGCAGTTCTTC.

The chain links TRBV15 to TRBJ2-1; D unresolved. The CDR3 is 16 residues long. The germline gives CDR1 LNHNV, CDR2 YYDKDF (reference sequence). Deletions cut 0 bases from V and 0 bases from J, with 9 bases between. CDR3 sequence reads: CATSRDPPSSYNEQFF. CDR3 DNA: TGTGCCACCAGCAGAGACCCCCCGAGCTCCTACAATGAGCAGTTCTTC.

V and J are TRBV7-9 and TRBJ1-1, with D perhaps TRBD1 (5 bases). Germline V lookup: CDR1 SEHNR, CDR2 FQNEAQ (reference sequence). CDR3 length equals 16 residues. V lost 5 bases and J lost 5, with 21 bases in between. The CDR3 region is CASSDRAGRNFTEAFF. DNA of the CDR3: TGTGCCAGCAGCGACCGGGCGGGGCGTAATTTTACTGAAGCTTTCTTT.

This sequence joins TRBV5-8 and TRBJ2-7; unclear D gene. The CDR3 loop spans 14 amino acids. Germline V CDR1 and CDR2: SGHTS, YDEGEE. V lost 0 bases and J lost 1, with 8 bases in between. The CDR3 DNA follows: TGTGCCAGCAGCTTGGTCGCCTATTCCTACGAGCAGTACTTC. Its protein is CASSLVAYSYEQYF.

The chain has TRBV27 and TRBJ1-5; no reliable D call. Germline CDR1 is MNHEY and CDR2 is SMNVEV (reference sequence). V was cut by 3 bases and J by 1 base, with 10 bases left in between. This CDR3 comprises 15 residues. This CDR3 reads CASSLMVGSNQPQHF. CDR3 coding DNA: TGTGCCAGCAGTTTGATGGTGGGGAGCAATCAGCCCCAGCATTTT.

The chain couples TRBV7-3 to TRBJ2-1; TRBD2 matches 9 bases. Germline V gene data show CDR1 as SGHTA and CDR2 as FQGTGA. Trimming at V came to 5 bases and at J to 9 bases, leaving 11 bases not matched to a gene. This CDR3 has 15 residues. The CDR3 sequence: CASSDRAGGSGEQFF. The CDR3 nucleotides read TGTGCCAGCAGCGACCGAGCGGGAGGTAGTGGTGAGCAGTTCTTC.

The chain employs TRBV14 and TRBJ1-4; weak D call: TRBD1 (6 bases). Between the trimmed V and J ends, which lost 4 bases and 5 bases, there was a span of 8 bases. The CDR3 is made up of 13 amino acids. Germline lookup yields CDR1 SGHDN and CDR2 FVKESK. The CDR3: CASSPDRNEKLFF. In nucleotides, the CDR3 is TGTGCCAGCAGCCCGGACAGAAATGAAAAACTGTTTTTT. The full variable domain, rest sourced from reference TRBV14 and TRBJ1-4, is EAGVTQFPSHSVIEKGQTVTLRCDPISGHDNLYWYRRVMGKEIKFLLHFVKESKQDESGMPNNRFLAERTGGTYSTLKVQPAELEDSGVYFCASSPDRNEKLFFGSGTQLSVL.

This clone was observed once. This rearrangement joins TRBV19 to TRBJ2-6; no reliable D call. The V gene's germline CDR1 is LNHDA and CDR2 SQIVND (reference sequence). Trimming took off 5 bases at V and 8 bases at J, with 4 bases between the two ends. This CDR3 region has 11 residues. The CDR3 spells CASSPSNVLTF. The CDR3 bases are TGTGCCAGTAGTCCTTCCAACGTCCTGACTTTC.

The V and J genes are TRBV9 and TRBJ1-1; D is undetermined. Trimming took off 4 bases at V and 7 bases at J, with 17 bases between the two ends. Germline-derived CDR1 and CDR2 are SGDLS and YYNGEE. This CDR3 comprises 14 residues. The CDR3 DNA is TGTGCCAGCAGCCGCTCCGGGAAGCTGGGTGAAGCTTTCTTT. This encodes CASSRSGKLGEAFF.

This clone was recorded only once. CDR3 bases: TGTGCCAGCAGTGCCAGACAGGGGGCTAACGAGCAGTACTTC. Its protein product is CASSARQGANEQYF. The chain couples TRBV27 to TRBJ2-7, with TRBD1 identical over 10 bases. The CDR3 spans 14 residues. Losses at the gene ends were 5 bases for V and 5 bases for J; bases not matched to a gene: 6. Germline V gene lookup returns CDR1 MNHEY and CDR2 SMNVEV (reference sequence).

This sequence joins TRBV7-9 and TRBJ2-3; 8 nucleotides agree with TRBD2. The CDR3 runs 17 residues. CDR1 SEHNR and CDR2 FQNEAQ come from the germline V gene (reference sequence). V was clipped by 5 bases and J by 0 bases; unmatched bases: 10. The CDR3 region is CASSPKRLAPSTDTQYF. CDR3 coding DNA: TGTGCCAGCAGCCCAAAACGACTAGCGCCTAGCACAGATACGCAGTATTTT.

Worth noting for this clone: One end of the junction is discordant with germline, which a read error may explain. The chain joins TRBV7-9 to TRBJ2-7; TRBD1 might be the D (6 bases). Germline lookup yields CDR1 SEHNR and CDR2 FQNEAQ (reference sequence). CDR3 length: 13 amino acids. Written as DNA, the CDR3 is TGTGCCGGCAGCTTGCCGGGGACATACGAGCAGTACTTC. This sequence encodes CAGSLPGTYEQYF.

The chain carries TRBV18 and TRBJ1-3; 10 bases line up with TRBD1. The V and J ends lost 9 bases and 0 bases, in that order; junction bases with no gene match: 5. This CDR3 spans 15 amino acids. Per germline, CDR1 KGHSH and CDR2 LQKENI. The DNA of the CDR3 is TGTGCCAGTTGGGACAGGGGAAGCTCTGGAAACACCATATATTTT. Amino acids: CASWDRGSSGNTIYF.

V and J are TRBV5-6 and TRBJ2-7; D not certain. CDR3 length: 13 amino acids. Germline V CDR1 and CDR2: SGHDT, YYEEEE. Trimming cost V 2 bases and J 6 bases, with 12 bases left between them. CDR3 coding DNA: TGTGCCAGCAGCTTCCGCCGGACGCGCGAGCAGTACTTC. Protein product: CASSFRRTREQYF.

The V call is TRBV2, the J call TRBJ2-7; 10 nucleotides agree with TRBD2. V shed 3 bases, J shed 5 bases, and the junction held 16 bases outside the gene matches. The CDR3 consists of 18 residues. The germline CDR1 and CDR2 sequences are SNHLY and FYNNEI. In DNA, the CDR3 is TGTGCCAGCAGTGAGCTCGTGGCTAGCGGGGGCCAAGGGGACGAGCAGTACTTC. The encoded protein is CASSELVASGGQGDEQYF.